The source of this T cell receptor (beta chain) is a study of shared clonotypes between healthy human individuals. The authors loaded 200 ng DNA, about 30,000 T cell genomes, into sorted-subset replicate PCRs. Assay: immunoSEQ multiplex PCR; the TCRdb copy retains only in-frame clones and omits some. The sample has about 1 million clones; about 75% are singletons. V lost 6 bases and J 5 bases, leaving 5 bases between the germline ends. Germline CDR1 is SNHLY and CDR2 is FYNNEI. The CDR3 consists of 10 residues. Sequencing input: memory CD4+ T cells sorted from blood. The subset: CD45RA-negative fraction. The chain uses TRBV2 and TRBJ2-7; D is unclear. The source is a man younger than 30 in good health. The CDR3 spells CASRVHEQYF. CDR3 nucleotides: TGTGCCAGCAGAGTCCACGAGCAGTACTTC.